The 4 T cell receptor beta chains presented below share a single source sample, sequenced in a study of blood T cell repertoires in COVID-19. The protocol was immunoSEQ multiplex PCR, while the TCRdb copy is restricted to in-frame clones and leaves out a portion. The sample consists of around 230,000 clones, 75% to 90% of them appearing once. Sequencing used PBMCs or T cells enriched from blood (not recorded which). The receptor set was obtained from a woman between 40 and 50 years old with acute COVID-19.

The V gene is TRBV29-1, the J gene TRBJ1-2, with 8 bases lining up with TRBD1. The CDR3 covers 15 residues. Unmatched junction bases numbered 10, after V lost 6 bases and J lost 1 base. Germline values: CDR1 SQVTM, CDR2 ANQGSEA. The DNA of the CDR3 is TGCAGCGTGAGGGGGGGGACAGGCGATAACTATGGCTACACCTTC. Protein: CSVRGGTGDNYGYTF. Supplemented by reference TRBV29-1 and TRBJ1-2, the full variable domain reads SAVISQKPSRDICQRGTSLTIQCQVDSQVTMMFWYRQQPGQSLTLIATANQGSEATYESGFVIDKFPISRPNLTFSTLTVSNMSPEDSSIYLCSVRGGTGDNYGYTFGSGTRLTVV.

The J gene is TRBJ1-5, the V gene TRBV27; no clear D gene. V lost 3 bases, J lost 6 bases, and 18 bases lay in between. Germline values: CDR1 MNHEY, CDR2 SMNVEV (reference sequence). This CDR3 comprises 16 residues. The CDR3 protein is CASSFSAGFGGQPQHF. DNA for the CDR3: TGTGCCAGCAGTTTTTCGGCGGGGTTTGGTGGTCAGCCCCAGCATTTT.

This rearrangement joins TRBV27 to TRBJ1-5; D not resolved. V gave up 5 bases and J gave up 3 bases, with 11 bases separating them. Germline CDR1 MNHEY, CDR2 SMNVEV (reference sequence). The CDR3 covers 14 residues. CDR3 DNA sequence: TGTGCCAGCAGTCCCGGACTCTCCAATCAGCCCCAGCATTTT. Translating gives CASSPGLSNQPQHF.

The gene calls are TRBV2 and TRBJ2-3; D might be TRBD2 (6 bases). Trimming pared 5 bases from V and 3 bases from J, leaving 18 bases between. The CDR3 consists of 16 residues. The germline CDR1 and CDR2 sequences are SNHLY and FYNNEI. CDR3 amino acids: CASSIRRARQTDTQYF. The CDR3 DNA follows: TGTGCCAGCAGTATAAGGAGGGCCCGGCAAACAGATACGCAGTATTTT.